This T cell receptor (beta chain) was identified during a study of naive and memory T cell subsets. General study findings and limits: A clonotype means one alpha or beta sequence, not an alpha/beta pair.

Two oligonucleotides, mixed equimolar, formed the beta constant-region primer covering TRBC1 and TRBC2. Ligation attached a single-stranded oligonucleotide with a 12-nucleotide UMI and the SP2 primer to the cDNA 3' end. MiXCR was run by TCRdb on the UMI-ligation and nested PCR reads, yielding one entry per CDR3 protein. In the table there are around 160,000 distinct CDR3 sequences, over 15% of which are singletons. CD8 T cells were positively selected from what remained after CD4 positive selection. Comment on this clonotype: Its specificity is unknown.

The sequencing input was naive CD4+ T cells from blood. The sequence was obtained from a human donor in good health.

CDR3 protein: CASSQEASGYNEQFF. As DNA, the CDR3 is TGTGCCAGCAGCCAAGAGGCTAGCGGGTACAATGAGCAGTTCTTC. The V and J genes are TRBV3-1 and TRBJ2-1; 8 bases align to TRBD2. Germline CDR1 and CDR2: LGHDT and YNNKEL (reference sequence). This CDR3 contains 15 residues. V lost 0 bases to trimming and J lost 4 bases; unmatched junction nucleotides: 2.